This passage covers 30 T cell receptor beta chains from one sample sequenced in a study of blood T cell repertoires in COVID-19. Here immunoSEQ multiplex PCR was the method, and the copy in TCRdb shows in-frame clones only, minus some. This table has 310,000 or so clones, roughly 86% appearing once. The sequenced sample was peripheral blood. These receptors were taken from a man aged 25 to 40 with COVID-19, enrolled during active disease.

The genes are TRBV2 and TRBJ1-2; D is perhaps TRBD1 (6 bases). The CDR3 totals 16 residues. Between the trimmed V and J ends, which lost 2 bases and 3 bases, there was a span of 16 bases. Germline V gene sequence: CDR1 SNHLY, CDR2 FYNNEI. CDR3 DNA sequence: TGTGCCAGCAGTGAACCCAGGACAGATAGCGACTATGGCTACACCTTC. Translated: CASSEPRTDSDYGYTF.

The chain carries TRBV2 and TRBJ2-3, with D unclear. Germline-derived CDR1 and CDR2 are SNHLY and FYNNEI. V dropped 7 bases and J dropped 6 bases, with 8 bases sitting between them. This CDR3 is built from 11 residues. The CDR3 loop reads CASNSQDTQYF. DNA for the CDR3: TGTGCCAGCAATAGCCAGGATACGCAGTATTTT.

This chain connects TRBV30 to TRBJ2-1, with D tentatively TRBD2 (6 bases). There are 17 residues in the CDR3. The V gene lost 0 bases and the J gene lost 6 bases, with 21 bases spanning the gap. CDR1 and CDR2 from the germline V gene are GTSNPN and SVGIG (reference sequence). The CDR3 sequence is CAWSVVAGYATTNEQFF. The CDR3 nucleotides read TGTGCCTGGAGTGTAGTCGCGGGATATGCTACCACCAATGAGCAGTTCTTC.

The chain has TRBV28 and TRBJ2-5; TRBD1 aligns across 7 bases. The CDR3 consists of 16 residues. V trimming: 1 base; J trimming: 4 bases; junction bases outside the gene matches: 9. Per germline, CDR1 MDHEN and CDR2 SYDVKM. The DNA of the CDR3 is TGTGCCAGCAGTTTATTGACAGGGTCGGGCCTAGAGACCCAGTACTTC. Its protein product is CASSLLTGSGLETQYF.

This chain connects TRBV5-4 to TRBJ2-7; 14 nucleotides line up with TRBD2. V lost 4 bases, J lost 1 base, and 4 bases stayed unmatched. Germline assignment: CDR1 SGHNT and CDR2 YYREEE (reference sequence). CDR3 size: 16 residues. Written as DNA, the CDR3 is TGTGCCAGCAGCCAAGGACTAGCGGGAGGTTCCTACGAGCAGTACTTC. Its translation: CASSQGLAGGSYEQYF.

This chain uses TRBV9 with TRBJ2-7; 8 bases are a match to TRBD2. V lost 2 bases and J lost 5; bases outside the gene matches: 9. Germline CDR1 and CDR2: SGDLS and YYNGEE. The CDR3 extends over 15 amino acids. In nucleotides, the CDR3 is TGTGCCAGCAGCGTCTTCGCAGCGGGAGCTGACGAGCAGTACTTC. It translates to CASSVFAAGADEQYF.

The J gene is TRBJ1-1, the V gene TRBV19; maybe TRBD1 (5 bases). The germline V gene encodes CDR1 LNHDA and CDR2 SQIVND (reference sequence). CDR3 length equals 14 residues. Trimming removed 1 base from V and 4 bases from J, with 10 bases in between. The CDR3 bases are TGTGCCAGTAGTATAGGTAGCGGGGCCACTGAAGCTTTCTTT. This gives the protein CASSIGSGATEAFF.

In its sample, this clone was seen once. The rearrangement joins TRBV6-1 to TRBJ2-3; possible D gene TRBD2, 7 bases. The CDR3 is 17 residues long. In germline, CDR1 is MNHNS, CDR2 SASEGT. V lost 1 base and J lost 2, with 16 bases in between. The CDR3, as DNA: TGTGCCAGCAGTGAAGAGCGGGGCGGGGGCACCACAGATACGCAGTATTTT. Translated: CASSEERGGGTTDTQYF.

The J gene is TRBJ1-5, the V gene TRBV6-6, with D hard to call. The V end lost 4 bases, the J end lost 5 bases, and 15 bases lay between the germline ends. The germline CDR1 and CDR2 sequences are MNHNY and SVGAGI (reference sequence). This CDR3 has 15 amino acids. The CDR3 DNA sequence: TGTGCCAGCAGTTCCCCCGCGAGGGCGCATCAGCCCCAGCATTTT. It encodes CASSSPARAHQPQHF.

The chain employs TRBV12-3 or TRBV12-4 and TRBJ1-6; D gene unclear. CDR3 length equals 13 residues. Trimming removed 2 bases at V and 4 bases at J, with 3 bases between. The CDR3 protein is CASSLLYNSPLHF. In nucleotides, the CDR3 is TGTGCCAGCAGTTTACTGTATAATTCACCCCTCCACTTT.

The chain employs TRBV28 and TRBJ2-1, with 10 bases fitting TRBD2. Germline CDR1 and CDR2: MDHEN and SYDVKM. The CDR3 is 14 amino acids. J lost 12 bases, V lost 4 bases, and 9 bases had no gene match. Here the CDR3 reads CASSSSGSMRVQFF. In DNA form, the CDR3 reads TGTGCCAGCAGTTCTAGCGGGAGTATGCGTGTGCAGTTCTTC.

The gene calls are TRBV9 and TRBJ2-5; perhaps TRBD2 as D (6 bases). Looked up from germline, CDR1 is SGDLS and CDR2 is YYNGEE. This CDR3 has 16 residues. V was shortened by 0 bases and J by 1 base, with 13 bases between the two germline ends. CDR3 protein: CASSVGGVVLQETQYF. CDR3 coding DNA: TGTGCCAGCAGCGTAGGGGGGGTAGTGCTCCAAGAGACCCAGTACTTC.

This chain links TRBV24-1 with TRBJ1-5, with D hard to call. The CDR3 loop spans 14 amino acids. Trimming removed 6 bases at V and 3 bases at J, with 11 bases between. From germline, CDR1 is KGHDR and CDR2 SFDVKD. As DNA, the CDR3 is TGTGCCACCAGTTTAGCAGATCCCAATCAGCCCCAGCATTTT. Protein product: CATSLADPNQPQHF.

CDR3 amino acids: CASRDNAGNTIYF. As DNA, the CDR3 is TGCGCCAGCAGGGACAACGCCGGAAACACCATATATTTT. The rearrangement joins TRBV5-1 to TRBJ1-3; weak D call: TRBD1 (5 bases). The germline gives CDR1 SGHRS, CDR2 YFSETQ. Trimming stripped 5 bases from V and 4 bases from J, with 10 bases between. The CDR3 is 13 residues long.

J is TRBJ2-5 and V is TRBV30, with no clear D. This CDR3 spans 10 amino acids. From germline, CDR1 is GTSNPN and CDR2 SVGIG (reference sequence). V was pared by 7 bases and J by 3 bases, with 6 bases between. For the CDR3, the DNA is TGTGCCTCAAAAAAAGAGACCCAGTACTTC. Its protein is CASKKETQYF.

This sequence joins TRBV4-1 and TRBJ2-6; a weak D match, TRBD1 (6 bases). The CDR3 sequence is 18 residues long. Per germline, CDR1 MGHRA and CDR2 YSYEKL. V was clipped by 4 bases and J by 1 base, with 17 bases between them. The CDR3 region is CASSPPGQGKSGANVLTF. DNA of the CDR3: TGCGCCAGCAGCCCACCGGGACAAGGGAAGTCTGGGGCCAACGTCCTGACTTTC.

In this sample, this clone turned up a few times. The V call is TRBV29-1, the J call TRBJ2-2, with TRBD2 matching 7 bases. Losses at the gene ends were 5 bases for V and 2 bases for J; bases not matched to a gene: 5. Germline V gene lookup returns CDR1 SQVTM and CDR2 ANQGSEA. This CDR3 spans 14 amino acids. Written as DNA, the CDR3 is TGCAGCGTTTCACTAGCGACCAACACCGGGGAGCTGTTTTTT. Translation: CSVSLATNTGELFF.

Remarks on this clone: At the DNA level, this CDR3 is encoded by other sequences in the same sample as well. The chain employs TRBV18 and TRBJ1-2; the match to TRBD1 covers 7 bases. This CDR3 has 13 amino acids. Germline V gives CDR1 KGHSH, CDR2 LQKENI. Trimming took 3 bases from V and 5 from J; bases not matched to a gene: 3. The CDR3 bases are TGTGCCAGCTCACCGACAGGGTCGTATGGCTACACCTTC. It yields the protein CASSPTGSYGYTF.

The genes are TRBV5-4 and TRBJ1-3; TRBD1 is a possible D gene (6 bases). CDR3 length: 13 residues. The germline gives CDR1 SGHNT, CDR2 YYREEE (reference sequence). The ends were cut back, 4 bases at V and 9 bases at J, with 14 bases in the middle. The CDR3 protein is CASSPGTFSTIYF. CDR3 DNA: TGTGCCAGCAGCCCCGGGACATTCTCCACCATATATTTT.

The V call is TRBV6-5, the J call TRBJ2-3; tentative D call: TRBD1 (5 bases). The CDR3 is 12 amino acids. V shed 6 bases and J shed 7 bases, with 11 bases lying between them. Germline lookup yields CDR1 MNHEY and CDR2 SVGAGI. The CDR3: CASRTQGNTQYF. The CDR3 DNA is TGTGCCAGCAGAACGCAGGGAAATACGCAGTATTTT.

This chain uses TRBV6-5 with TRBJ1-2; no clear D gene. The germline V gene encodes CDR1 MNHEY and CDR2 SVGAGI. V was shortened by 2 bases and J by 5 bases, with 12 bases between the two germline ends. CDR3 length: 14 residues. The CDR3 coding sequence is TGTGCCAGCAGTTACGTCCCTGGACTGTATGGCTACACCTTC. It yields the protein CASSYVPGLYGYTF.

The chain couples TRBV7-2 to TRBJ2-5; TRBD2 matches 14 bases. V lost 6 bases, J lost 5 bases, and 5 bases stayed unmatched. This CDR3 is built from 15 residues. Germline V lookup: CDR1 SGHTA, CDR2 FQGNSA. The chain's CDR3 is CASRQGLAGVETQYF. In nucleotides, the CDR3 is TGTGCCAGCAGACAGGGACTAGCGGGAGTTGAGACCCAGTACTTC.

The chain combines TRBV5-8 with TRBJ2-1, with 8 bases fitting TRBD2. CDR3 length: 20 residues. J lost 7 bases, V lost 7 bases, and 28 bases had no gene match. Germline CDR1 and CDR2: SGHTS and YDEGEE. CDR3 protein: CASAPRGGSLALLTRNEQFF. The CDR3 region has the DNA TGTGCCAGCGCCCCTCGGGGGGGGTCGCTGGCCCTCCTTACGAGGAATGAGCAGTTCTTC.

CDR3 sequence reads: CASSLATGGGLYTEAFF. The CDR3, as DNA: TGTGCCAGCAGCTTGGCCACAGGGGGCGGGTTGTACACTGAAGCTTTCTTT. The chain has TRBV5-6 and TRBJ1-1; 9 bases are a match to TRBD1. J was trimmed by 3 bases and V by 0 bases; bases with no gene match: 9. The CDR3 has 17 residues. The germline V gene encodes CDR1 SGHDT and CDR2 YYEEEE.

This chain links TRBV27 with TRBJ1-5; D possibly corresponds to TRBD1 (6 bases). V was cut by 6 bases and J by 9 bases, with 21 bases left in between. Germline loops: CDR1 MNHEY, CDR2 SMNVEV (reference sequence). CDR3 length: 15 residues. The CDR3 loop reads CASSDFSVQGPPQHF. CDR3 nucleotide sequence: TGTGCCAGCAGCGATTTTTCGGTACAGGGACCGCCCCAGCATTTT.

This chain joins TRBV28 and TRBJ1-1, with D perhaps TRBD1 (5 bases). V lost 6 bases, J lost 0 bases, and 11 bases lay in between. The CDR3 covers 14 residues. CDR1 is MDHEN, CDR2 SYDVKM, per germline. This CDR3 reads CASRPWGVNTEAFF. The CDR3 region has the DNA TGTGCCAGCAGACCTTGGGGGGTGAACACTGAAGCTTTCTTT.

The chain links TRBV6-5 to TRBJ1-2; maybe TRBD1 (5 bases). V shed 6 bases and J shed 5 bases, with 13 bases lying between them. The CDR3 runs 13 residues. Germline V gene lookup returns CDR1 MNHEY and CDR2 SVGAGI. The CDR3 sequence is CASRFRDLYGYTF. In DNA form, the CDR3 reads TGTGCCAGCAGGTTCCGGGACTTGTATGGCTACACCTTC.

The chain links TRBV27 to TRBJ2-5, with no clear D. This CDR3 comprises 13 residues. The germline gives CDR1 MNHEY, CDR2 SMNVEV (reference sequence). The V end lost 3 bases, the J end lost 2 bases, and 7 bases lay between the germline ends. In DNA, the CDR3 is TGTGCCAGCAGTTTCTATCCACAAGAGACCCAGTACTTC. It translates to CASSFYPQETQYF.

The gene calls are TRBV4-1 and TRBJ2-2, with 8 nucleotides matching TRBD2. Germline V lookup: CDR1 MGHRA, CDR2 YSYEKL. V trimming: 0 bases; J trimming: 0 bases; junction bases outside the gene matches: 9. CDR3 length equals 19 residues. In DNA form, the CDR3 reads TGCGCCAGCAGCCAAGAACTAACCGGGAGGGGACCGAACACCGGGGAGCTGTTTTTT. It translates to CASSQELTGRGPNTGELFF.

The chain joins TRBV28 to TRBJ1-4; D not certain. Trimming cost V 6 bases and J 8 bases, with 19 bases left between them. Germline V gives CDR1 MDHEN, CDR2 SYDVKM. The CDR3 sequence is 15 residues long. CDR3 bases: TGTGCCAGCAGGCAAGGTTCCCACCCGGGGGAAAAACTGTTTTTT. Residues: CASRQGSHPGEKLFF.